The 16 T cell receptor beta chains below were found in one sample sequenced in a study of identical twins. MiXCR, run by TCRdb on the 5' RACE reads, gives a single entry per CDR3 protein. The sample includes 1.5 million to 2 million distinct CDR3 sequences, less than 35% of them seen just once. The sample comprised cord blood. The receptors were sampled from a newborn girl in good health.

CDR3 amino acids: CASSPRRGRADTQYF. Written as DNA, the CDR3 is TGTGCCAGCAGCCCTCGACGGGGAAGGGCAGATACGCAGTATTTT. The J gene is TRBJ2-3, the V gene TRBV12-3 or TRBV12-4; the D gene is possibly TRBD2 (5 bases). This CDR3 spans 15 amino acids. V was pared by 6 bases and J by 4 bases, with 17 bases between.

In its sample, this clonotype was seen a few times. The CDR3 nucleotides read TGTGCCAGCACCATAGGGGGGACCTCCTACAATGAGCAGTTCTTC. Translated, it gives CASTIGGTSYNEQFF. This sequence joins TRBV7-2 and TRBJ2-1; D tentatively fits TRBD1 or TRBD2 (6 bases each). The CDR3 is 15 residues long. V lost 7 bases and J 0 bases, leaving 13 bases between the germline ends. Germline CDR1 and CDR2: SGHTA and FQGNSA.

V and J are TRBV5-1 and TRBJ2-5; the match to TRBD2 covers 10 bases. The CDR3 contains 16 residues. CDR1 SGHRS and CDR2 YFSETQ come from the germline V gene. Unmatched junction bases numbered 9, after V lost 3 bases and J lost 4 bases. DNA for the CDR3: TGCGCCAGCAGCTCGTATGCTAGCGGGGGAGGAGAGACCCAGTACTTC. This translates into CASSSYASGGGETQYF. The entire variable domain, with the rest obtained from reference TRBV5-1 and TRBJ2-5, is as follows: KAGVTQTPRYLIKTRGQQVTLSCSPISGHRSVSWYQQTPGQGLQFLFEYFSETQRNKGNFPGRFSGRQFSNSRSEMNVSTLELGDSALYLCASSSYASGGGETQYFGPGTRLLVL.

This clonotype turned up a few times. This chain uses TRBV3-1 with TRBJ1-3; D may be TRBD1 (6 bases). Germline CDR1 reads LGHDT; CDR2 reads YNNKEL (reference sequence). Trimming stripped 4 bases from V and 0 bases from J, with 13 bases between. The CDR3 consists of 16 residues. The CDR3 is CASSPQGTVSGNTIYF. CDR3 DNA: TGTGCCAGCAGCCCACAGGGAACGGTCTCTGGAAACACCATATATTTT.

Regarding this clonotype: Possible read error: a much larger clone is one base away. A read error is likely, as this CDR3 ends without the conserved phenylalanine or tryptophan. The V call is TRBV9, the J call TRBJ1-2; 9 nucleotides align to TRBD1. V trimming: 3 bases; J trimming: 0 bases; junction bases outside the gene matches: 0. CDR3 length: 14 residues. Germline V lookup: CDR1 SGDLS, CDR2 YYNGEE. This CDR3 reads CASSGQGANYGYTC. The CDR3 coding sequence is TGTGCCAGCAGCGGACAGGGGGCTAACTATGGCTACACCTGC.

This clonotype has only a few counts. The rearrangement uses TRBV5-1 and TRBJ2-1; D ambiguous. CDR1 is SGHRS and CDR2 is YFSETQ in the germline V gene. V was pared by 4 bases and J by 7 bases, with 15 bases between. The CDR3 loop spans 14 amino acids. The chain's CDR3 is CASSPSRLGNEQFF. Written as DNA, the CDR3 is TGCGCCAGCAGCCCCTCCCGACTTGGAAATGAGCAGTTCTTC.

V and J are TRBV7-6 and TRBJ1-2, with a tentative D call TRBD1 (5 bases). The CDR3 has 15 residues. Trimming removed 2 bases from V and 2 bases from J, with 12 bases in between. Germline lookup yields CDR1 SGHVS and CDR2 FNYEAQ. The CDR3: CASSLRAGPNYGYTF. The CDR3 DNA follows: TGTGCCAGCAGCTTAAGGGCAGGGCCCAACTATGGCTACACCTTC.

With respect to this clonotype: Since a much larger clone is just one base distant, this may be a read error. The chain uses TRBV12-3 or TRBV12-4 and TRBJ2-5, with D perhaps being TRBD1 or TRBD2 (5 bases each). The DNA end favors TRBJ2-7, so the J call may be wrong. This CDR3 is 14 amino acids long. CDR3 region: CASSPGSGIYEQYF. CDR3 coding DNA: TGTGCCAGCAGTCCGGGATCAGGGATCTACGAGCAGTACTTC.

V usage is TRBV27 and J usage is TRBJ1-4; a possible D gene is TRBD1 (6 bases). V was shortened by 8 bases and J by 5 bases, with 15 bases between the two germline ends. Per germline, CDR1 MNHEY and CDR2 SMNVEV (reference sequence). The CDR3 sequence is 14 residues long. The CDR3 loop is CASGEGRGNEKLFF. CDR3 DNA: TGTGCCAGCGGCGAGGGGAGGGGGAATGAAAAACTGTTTTTT.

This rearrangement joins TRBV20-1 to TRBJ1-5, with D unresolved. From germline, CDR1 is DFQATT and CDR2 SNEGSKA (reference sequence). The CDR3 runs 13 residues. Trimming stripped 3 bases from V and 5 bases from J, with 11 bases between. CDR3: CSARAGVYQPQHF. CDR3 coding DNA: TGCAGTGCTAGGGCTGGGGTGTATCAGCCCCAGCATTTT.

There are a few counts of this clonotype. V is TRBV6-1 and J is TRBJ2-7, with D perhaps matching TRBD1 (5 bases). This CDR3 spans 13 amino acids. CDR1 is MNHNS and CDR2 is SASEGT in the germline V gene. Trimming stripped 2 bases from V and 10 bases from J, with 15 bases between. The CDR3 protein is CASSELGLRIQYF. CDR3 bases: TGTGCCAGCAGTGAACTGGGGCTACGGATTCAGTACTTC.

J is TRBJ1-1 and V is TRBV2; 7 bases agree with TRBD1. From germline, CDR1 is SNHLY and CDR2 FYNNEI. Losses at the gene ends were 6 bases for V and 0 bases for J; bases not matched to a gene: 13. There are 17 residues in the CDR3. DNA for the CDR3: TGTGCCAGCAGGGCCGACAGGGCGGGGACAATGAACACTGAAGCTTTCTTT. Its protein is CASRADRAGTMNTEAFF.

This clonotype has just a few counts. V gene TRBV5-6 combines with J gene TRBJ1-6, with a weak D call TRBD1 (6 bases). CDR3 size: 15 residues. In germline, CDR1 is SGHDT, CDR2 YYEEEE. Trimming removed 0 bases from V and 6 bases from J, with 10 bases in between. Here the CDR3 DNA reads TGTGCCAGCAGCTTGGACAGGGTTATTAATTCACCCCTCCACTTT. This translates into CASSLDRVINSPLHF.

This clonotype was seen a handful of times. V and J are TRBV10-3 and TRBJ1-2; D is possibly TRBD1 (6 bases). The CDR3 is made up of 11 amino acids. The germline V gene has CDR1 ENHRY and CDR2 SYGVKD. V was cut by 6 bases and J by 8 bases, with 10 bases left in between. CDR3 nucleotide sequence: TGTGCCATCAGGGGACACACGGGCTACACCTTC. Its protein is CAIRGHTGYTF.

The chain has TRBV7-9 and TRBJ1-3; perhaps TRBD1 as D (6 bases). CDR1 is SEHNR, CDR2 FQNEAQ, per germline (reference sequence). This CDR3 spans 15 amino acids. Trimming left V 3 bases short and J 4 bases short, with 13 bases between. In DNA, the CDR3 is TGTGCCAGCAGCTTTTCGGGGGCTGGAGGAAACACCATATATTTT. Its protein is CASSFSGAGGNTIYF.

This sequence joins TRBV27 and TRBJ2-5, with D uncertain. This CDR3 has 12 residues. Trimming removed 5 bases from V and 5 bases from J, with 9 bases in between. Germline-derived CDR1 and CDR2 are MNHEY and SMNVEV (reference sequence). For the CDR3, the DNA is TGTGCCAGCAGTCCTGTTTACGAGACCCAGTACTTC. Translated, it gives CASSPVYETQYF.